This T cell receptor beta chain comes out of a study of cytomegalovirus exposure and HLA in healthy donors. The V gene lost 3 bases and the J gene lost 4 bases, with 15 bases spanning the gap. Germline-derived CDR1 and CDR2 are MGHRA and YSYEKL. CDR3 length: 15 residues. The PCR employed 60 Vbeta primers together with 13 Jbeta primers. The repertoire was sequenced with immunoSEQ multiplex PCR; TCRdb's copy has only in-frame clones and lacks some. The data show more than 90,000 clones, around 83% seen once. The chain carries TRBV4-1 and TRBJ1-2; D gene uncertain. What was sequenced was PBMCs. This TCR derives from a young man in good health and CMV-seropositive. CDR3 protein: CASSQSLLPGYGYTF. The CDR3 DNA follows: TGCGCCAGCAGCCAGAGCCTCCTGCCTGGCTATGGCTACACCTTC.